Below are 12 T cell receptor beta chains sequenced from a single sample in a study of PD-1 blockade in classical Hodgkin lymphoma. Only in-frame clones appear in the TCRdb table, and some are missing; sequencing was by immunoSEQ multiplex PCR. Of about 31,000 clones listed, around 82% are singletons. Stated time point: cycle 4 day 1 (C4D1), after six to seven weeks of nivolumab. Following autologous stem cell transplantation, relapse occurred in every patient, and exposure to brentuximab vedotin varied. The sequenced sample was peripheral blood mononuclear cells (PBMCs), obtained before the fourth cycle of nivolumab. These TCRs come from a human donor with classical Hodgkin lymphoma.

V gene TRBV28 combines with J gene TRBJ1-6; D unresolved. Trimming shortened V by 3 bases and J by 9 bases, and 12 bases separated the two germline ends. Germline V gene data show CDR1 as MDHEN and CDR2 as SYDVKM. The CDR3 has 14 residues. In DNA, the CDR3 is TGTGCCAGCAGTTTGGGTCTTTACGGTTCACCCCTCCACTTT. This gives the protein CASSLGLYGSPLHF.

This sequence joins TRBV6-6 and TRBJ1-4, with a tentative D call TRBD1 (6 bases). V dropped 8 bases and J dropped 2 bases, with 18 bases sitting between them. Germline CDR1 MNHNY, CDR2 SVGAGI (reference sequence). This CDR3 region has 16 residues. The CDR3: CASVKGGLATNEKLFF. The CDR3 DNA sequence: TGTGCCAGCGTTAAGGGGGGGCTTGCGACTAATGAAAAACTGTTTTTT.

The chain joins TRBV6-5 to TRBJ1-2; TRBD1 aligns across 10 bases. CDR1 MNHEY and CDR2 SVGAGI come from the germline V gene. Unmatched junction bases numbered 7, after V lost 4 bases and J lost 8 bases. The CDR3 is made up of 14 amino acids. The CDR3, as DNA: TGTGCCAGCAGTTCCCGGGACAGGGGCCCCGGCTACACCTTC. Amino acids: CASSSRDRGPGYTF.

This clone was recorded a few times. The chain carries TRBV19 and TRBJ1-5; D unresolved. Trimming removed 4 bases from V and 2 bases from J, with 15 bases in between. The CDR3 is 16 amino acids. Germline lookup yields CDR1 LNHDA and CDR2 SQIVND (reference sequence). In nucleotides, the CDR3 is TGTGCCAGTAGTACCCTCCCGGGAGCGGGCAATCAGCCCCAGCATTTT. Translating it yields CASSTLPGAGNQPQHF.

V usage is TRBV5-4 and J usage is TRBJ2-2; D remains ambiguous. The V end was cut by 2 bases, the J end by 0 bases, with 14 bases between. This CDR3 is 17 amino acids long. Germline loops: CDR1 SGHNT, CDR2 YYREEE (reference sequence). CDR3 bases: TGTGCCAGCAGCTTAGCGTCTGGCCGAACGAACACCGGGGAGCTGTTTTTT. As protein: CASSLASGRTNTGELFF.

The J gene is TRBJ1-3, the V gene TRBV5-1, with TRBD1 identical over 10 bases. Unmatched junction bases numbered 6, after V lost 0 bases and J lost 6 bases. The CDR3 has 16 amino acids. Germline loops: CDR1 SGHRS, CDR2 YFSETQ. For the CDR3, the DNA is TGCGCCAGCAGCTTGGCGGGACAGGGGCTAGCAAACACCATATATTTT. As protein: CASSLAGQGLANTIYF.

The chain joins TRBV11-2 to TRBJ2-5; 7 nucleotides align to TRBD2. The J call could be wrong; TRBJ2-7 is a better fit for the DNA end. The CDR3 length is 16 residues. Per germline, CDR1 SGHAT and CDR2 FQNNGV. CDR3 sequence: CASSLSRLAPWDEQYF. The CDR3 coding sequence is TGTGCCAGCAGCTTATCCCGACTAGCACCTTGGGACGAGCAGTACTTC.

The chain employs TRBV10-3 and TRBJ2-1, with D perhaps TRBD1 (6 bases). Germline CDR1 and CDR2: ENHRY and SYGVKD. V lost 5 bases to trimming and J lost 0 bases, with 11 bases between them. This CDR3 spans 15 amino acids. CDR3 sequence: CAISPGTYSYNEQFF. The CDR3 DNA reads as TGTGCCATCAGTCCAGGGACATACTCCTACAATGAGCAGTTCTTC.

The CDR3 spells CASSPPAPGGYTF. DNA of the CDR3: TGCGCCAGCAGCCCACCCGCCCCAGGCGGCTACACCTTC. The rearrangement uses TRBV5-1 and TRBJ1-2; no clear D gene. Per germline, CDR1 SGHRS and CDR2 YFSETQ. V lost 4 bases to trimming and J lost 8 bases, with 15 bases between them. This CDR3 is 13 amino acids long.

The rearrangement uses TRBV7-2 and TRBJ2-1, with no clear D. CDR1 SGHTA and CDR2 FQGNSA come from the germline V gene. V was shortened by 5 bases and J by 6 bases, with 11 bases between the two germline ends. This CDR3 spans 13 amino acids. The CDR3 sequence is CASSTGVSNEQFF. Written as DNA, the CDR3 is TGTGCCAGCAGCACCGGAGTAAGCAATGAGCAGTTCTTC.

The rearrangement links TRBV10-3 to TRBJ1-1; 10 bases agree with TRBD1. Germline trimming cut 10 bases from V and 1 base from J; bases unmatched to any gene: 6. The CDR3 loop spans 14 amino acids. Germline assignment: CDR1 ENHRY and CDR2 SYGVKD. CDR3 region: CATADRGKNTEAFF. CDR3 in DNA: TGTGCCACCGCGGACAGGGGGAAGAACACTGAAGCTTTCTTT.

The chain carries TRBV6-1 and TRBJ2-5; 9 bases map to TRBD2. V lost 10 bases and J lost 2; bases outside the gene matches: 5. CDR3 length equals 13 residues. The germline V gene encodes CDR1 MNHNS and CDR2 SASEGT. The CDR3 sequence is CATELAGQETQYF. The CDR3 DNA sequence: TGTGCCACCGAACTAGCGGGTCAAGAGACCCAGTACTTC.